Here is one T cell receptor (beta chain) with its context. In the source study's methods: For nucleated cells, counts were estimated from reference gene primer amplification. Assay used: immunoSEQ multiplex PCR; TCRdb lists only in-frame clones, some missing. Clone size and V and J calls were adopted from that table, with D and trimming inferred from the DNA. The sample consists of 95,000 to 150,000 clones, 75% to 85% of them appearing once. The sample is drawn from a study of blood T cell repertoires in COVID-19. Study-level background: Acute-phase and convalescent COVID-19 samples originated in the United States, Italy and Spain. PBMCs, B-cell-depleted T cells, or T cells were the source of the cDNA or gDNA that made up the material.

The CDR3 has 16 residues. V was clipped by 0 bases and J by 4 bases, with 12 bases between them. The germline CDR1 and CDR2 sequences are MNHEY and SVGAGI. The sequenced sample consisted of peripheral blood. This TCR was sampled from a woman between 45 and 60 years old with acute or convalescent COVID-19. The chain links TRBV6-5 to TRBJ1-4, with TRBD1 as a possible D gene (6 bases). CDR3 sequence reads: CASSYSRGAINEKLFF. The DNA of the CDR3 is TGTGCCAGCAGTTACTCTCGGGGGGCGATTAATGAAAAACTGTTTTTT.